This T cell receptor (beta chain) was retrieved from a study of T cells in Graves' hyperthyroidism and ophthalmopathy. CDR1 is SGHRS, CDR2 YFSETQ, per germline. With V trimmed by 4 bases and J by 4 bases, 10 bases remained unmatched. This CDR3 contains 15 residues. In its sample, this clonotype was seen a few times. A much larger clone lies one base from this, so it may be a read error. Authors of the study amplified TCR beta CDR3 regions from RNA transcripts. The HTBI set primed first-round TCR CDR3 RT-PCR. One entry per CDR3 protein, called by TCRdb with MiXCR from the multiplex PCR reads. The table shows roughly 200,000 distinct CDR3 sequences, with around 19% occurring only once.

The receptor was isolated from a man aged 40-49 years with Graves' hyperthyroidism. The V gene is TRBV5-1, the J gene TRBJ2-7; 8 positions match TRBD2. The sample was blood. The CDR3 spells CASSQTGGGTYEQYF. DNA for the CDR3: TGCGCCAGCAGCCAGACTGGCGGGGGGACTTACGAGCAGTACTTC.